These T cell receptor beta chains were read from a single sample in a study of early T cells in non-severe SARS-CoV-2 infection. TCRdb used MiXCR to reprocess the 5' RACE reads, holding one entry per CDR3 protein. The sample yields tens of thousands of distinct CDR3 sequences, under 5.5% seen once. Sample: whole blood, taken at baseline. The origin of the receptors is an adult who was a healthcare worker with PCR-confirmed SARS-CoV-2 infection or an uninfected control (not recorded which). The conserved cysteine and the conserved F or W are not part of the CDR3 here. Clone size is shown for a subset of rows, as once, few, many or a class of expanded clone.

TRBV6-5,many,TRBJ2-7,ASFQRGRSYEQY
TRBV2,.,TRBJ2-1,VSMRDPGPNEQF
TRBV6-5,many,TRBJ2-6,ASKVGYQANVLT
TRBV4-1,many,TRBJ2-5,ASSVDREESGKETQY
TRBV6-4,many,TRBJ2-5,ASSDSGGETQY
TRBV10-3,.,TRBJ2-7,AISGGALSTYEQY
TRBV3-1,many,TRBJ2-1,ASSQVSSGEGEQF
TRBV29-1,many,TRBJ2-7,SVEDRVSSYEQY
TRBV20-1,many,TRBJ1-1,SARPGPNTEAF
TRBV10-3,few,TRBJ2-3,AISETGANTDTQY
TRBV3-1,many,TRBJ2-7,ASSQQAGGPSEQY
TRBV20-1,many,TRBJ1-1,SARGGRSYTEAF
TRBV20-1,many,TRBJ2-1,SASSGTGANEQF
TRBV11-2,many,TRBJ2-1,ASSLEWREDNEQF
TRBV27,many,TRBJ1-6,ASRWGRDNSPLH
TRBV20-1,many,TRBJ2-7,SARAGGDSSYEQY
TRBV5-7,many,TRBJ1-5,ASSLARSERSNQPQH
TRBV4-2,many,TRBJ2-3,ASSQENTGGPSDTQY
TRBV5-5,many,TRBJ1-1,ASSLVPLMGNTEAF
TRBV5-1,many,TRBJ2-3,ASSLPLAGDSTDTQY
TRBV7-6,many,TRBJ2-3,ASSLATLRHTDTQY
TRBV12-3/TRBV12-4,many,TRBJ1-1,ASRDLTGFALNTEAF
TRBV6-2/TRBV6-3,many,TRBJ1-5,ASSFRGRGFVSNQPQH
TRBV6-4,many,TRBJ1-6,ASSDGTGGSPLH
TRBV3-1,many,TRBJ2-7,ASSSSWGSSYEQY
TRBV5-1,many,TRBJ2-1,ASSLARPPNEQF
TRBV5-1,few,TRBJ2-7,ASSLAKEDRRYYEQY
TRBV6-4,many,TRBJ2-1,ASSEGRGVTYNEQF
TRBV7-2,many,TRBJ2-5,ASSPHPYRNTRAETQY
TRBV20-1,many,TRBJ2-1,SARKQSSYNEQF
TRBV4-1,many,TRBJ1-5,ASSQFKGDQPQL
TRBV27,many,TRBJ2-1,ASLGSYNEQF
TRBV6-2/TRBV6-3,medium-sized,TRBJ1-5,ASTPWDRANQPQH
TRBV5-1,many,TRBJ2-5,ASSLWGSGRLETQY
TRBV6-2/TRBV6-3,few,TRBJ2-7,ASSLDDRLYEQY
TRBV5-5,.,TRBJ1-6,ASSLDPGGGNSPLH
TRBV12-3/TRBV12-4,many,TRBJ1-1,ASSLISGNTEAF
TRBV5-1,many,TRBJ2-2,ASSWDSTTNTGELF
TRBV24-1,many,TRBJ2-1,ATSDRTSGLYNEQF
TRBV12-3/TRBV12-4,many,TRBJ1-1,ASSGRHTEAF
TRBV20-1,many,TRBJ2-1,SAREHSGIRSEQF
TRBV9,many,TRBJ2-7,ASSVTSSYEQY
TRBV29-1,many,TRBJ2-5,SVVDWYQETQY
TRBV5-1,many,TRBJ2-3,ASSARVADTQY
TRBV12-3/TRBV12-4,many,TRBJ2-2,ASSFRKPLGGTGELF
TRBV18,many,TRBJ2-7,ASSLGLAVSYEQY
TRBV15,many,TRBJ1-2,ATRQSGDPLGYT
TRBV12-3/TRBV12-4,many,TRBJ2-3,ASSLETGYTDTQY
TRBV19,many,TRBJ1-5,ASSIRVTTNQPQH
TRBV20-1,many,TRBJ1-1,SATGTGLRGEAF
TRBV9,.,TRBJ2-7,ASSVVDSYEQY
TRBV14,.,TRBJ2-1,ASSLYANLGRSDRDNEQF
TRBV12-3/TRBV12-4,many,TRBJ2-3,ASSPQGLAGGQTDTQY
TRBV5-6,.,TRBJ1-2,ASSLGQLSNYGYT